A selection of T cell receptor beta chains follows, all from one sample in a study of glioma-infiltrating T cells after dendritic cell vaccination. Clones were read by immunoSEQ multiplex PCR, and TCRdb kept only the in-frame ones, dropping some. Here the sample spans tens of thousands of clones, about 84% being singletons. The source was blood, collected before dendritic cell vaccination. The source is a human donor with glioblastoma. Each CDR3 is given with its conserved first and last residue. A D gene is named only where the DNA matches it firmly. Size values are once, few and many counts, or a class for expanded clones, and some rows have none.

TGCGCCAGCACTCATCCTAGGGGCCAAGAGACCCAGTACTTC CASTHPRGQETQYF TRBV5-1 once . TRBJ2-5
TGTGCCAGCAGCTTCGGACAGGGGGCAGGGCAGCCCCAGCATTTT CASSFGQGAGQPQHF TRBV7-8 . TRBD1 TRBJ1-5
TGTGCCAGCTCACCCCAGGGGGCGGATGGCTACACCTTC CASSPQGADGYTF TRBV18 . TRBD1 TRBJ1-2
TGTGCCAGCAGCTTGGACAGGGGAAGGGAAAAACTGTTTTTT CASSLDRGREKLFF TRBV5-6 few TRBD1 TRBJ1-4
TGTGCCAGCAGGCCGGTTACTAGCGCCTCCTACGAGCAGTACTTC CASRPVTSASYEQYF TRBV7-9 few TRBD2 TRBJ2-7
TGCGCCAGCAGCTTGCTGGGGGGGAGCACAGATACGCAGTATTTT CASSLLGGSTDTQYF TRBV5-1 once TRBD2 TRBJ2-3
TGTGCCAGCAGCGTAGACAGCGTGAATCAGCCCCAGCATTTT CASSVDSVNQPQHF TRBV2 once . TRBJ1-5
TGTGCCAGCAGCGGGGGACTGCCCTCCTACGAGCAGTACTTC CASSGGLPSYEQYF TRBV5-4 . . TRBJ2-7
TGCGCCAGCCAGGACACCGTAAGCTCTGGAAACACCATATATTTT CASQDTVSSGNTIYF TRBV5-1 . . TRBJ1-3
TGTGCCAGCAGTGAGGGGCCGGGACAGAAAGTCACAGATACGCAGTATTTT CASSEGPGQKVTDTQYF TRBV25-1 . TRBD1 TRBJ2-3
TGTGCCAGCAGTCCGGGGGTCGGACAGGTAACCTACGAGCAGTACTTC CASSPGVGQVTYEQYF TRBV27 . . TRBJ2-7
TGTGCCAGTAGCAAAAGGACAGGGAAGTACTTC CASSKRTGKYF TRBV19 . TRBD1 TRBJ2-7
TGTGCTAGTGGTTTGGTACCGGCGGGGGAAGTCGGGGAGCTGTTTTTT CASGLVPAGEVGELFF TRBV12-5 . TRBD2 TRBJ2-2
TGTGCCAGCAGCGTGGGACACTCCTACAATGAGCAGTTCTTC CASSVGHSYNEQFF TRBV9 . . TRBJ2-1
TGTGCCACCAGCAGGGAGCCCAGGGGGGAGCAGTTCTTC CATSREPRGEQFF TRBV15 . TRBD1 TRBJ2-1
TGTGCCAGCAGCCAACTCGCGGCAGGGATTTTAGGAGAGACCCAGTACTTC CASSQLAAGILGETQYF TRBV5-5 . . TRBJ2-5
TGTGCCAGCAGCCTACCGCCGGGACAGGCGACCTACGAGCAGTACTTC CASSLPPGQATYEQYF TRBV5-4 once TRBD1 TRBJ2-7
TGTGCCAGTAGTACCACAGGGGCAGGGACTGAAGCTTTCTTT CASSTTGAGTEAFF TRBV19 . TRBD1 TRBJ1-1
TGCGCCAGCAGCGCCCAGAACAATGAGCAGTTCTTC CASSAQNNEQFF TRBV5-1 . . TRBJ2-1
TGTGCCAGCAGCTGGACTGGGAGCTCTGGAAACACCATATATTTT CASSWTGSSGNTIYF TRBV5-6 . . TRBJ1-3
TGTGCCAGCAGTTACTCGATCAGGGTTGGGAATGGCTACACCTTC CASSYSIRVGNGYTF TRBV6-5 few . TRBJ1-2
TGTGCCTGGAGTCTCGGCTACGAGCAGTACTTC CAWSLGYEQYF TRBV30 . . TRBJ2-7
TGCGCCAGCAGCTTTGGGAACAGGGGAGCGGACGAGCAGTACTTC CASSFGNRGADEQYF TRBV5-1 . TRBD1 TRBJ2-7
TGTGCCAGCAGTGAAGGGACAGCCGGGTACGAGCAGTACTTC CASSEGTAGYEQYF TRBV6-1 . . TRBJ2-7
TGTGCCATCAGTGAAGACAGGGAGAACACTGAAGCTTTCTTT CAISEDRENTEAFF TRBV10-3 . TRBD1 TRBJ1-1
TGTGCCATCAGTAAGGACAGGCCCTATGGCTACACCTTC CAISKDRPYGYTF TRBV10-3 . TRBD1 TRBJ1-2
TGTGCCAGCAGCAGGACAGGGAGACATGAAAAACTGTTTTTT CASSRTGRHEKLFF TRBV6-5 . TRBD1 TRBJ1-4
TGTGCCAGCAGTTCGAGGAGTAGGGGGTCCCAAGAGACCCAGTACTTC CASSSRSRGSQETQYF TRBV27 . . TRBJ2-5
TGTGCCAGCAGTCCCATACCCCGTACCCTAACTTACTACAATGAGCAGTTCTTC CASSPIPRTLTYYNEQFF TRBV28 few . TRBJ2-1
TGTGCCAGCCTATCGTGGTCCTTTAGCTCTGGAAACACCATATATTTT CASLSWSFSSGNTIYF TRBV11-1 . . TRBJ1-3
TGTGCCAGCAGCCCCATACAGGGGGGTAAGTACTACGAGCAGTACTTC CASSPIQGGKYYEQYF TRBV11-2 few TRBD1 TRBJ2-7
TGTGCCAGCAGAAGACAGGGTTTATCAATTGGGGCCAACGTCCTGACTTTC CASRRQGLSIGANVLTF TRBV11-2 . TRBD1 TRBJ2-6
TGTGCCAGCTCACCACCCCGGCAGGGTCCAGATACGCAGTATTTT CASSPPRQGPDTQYF TRBV18 . . TRBJ2-3
TGTGCCAGCAGCTTCGTTAGCGGGAGGCACCAGTTCTTC CASSFVSGRHQFF TRBV7-9 . TRBD2 TRBJ2-1
TGTGCCAGCAGCGAATCGACAGGGGGTTATGAAAAACTGTTTTTT CASSESTGGYEKLFF TRBV7-9 . TRBD1 TRBJ1-4
TGTGCCAGCAGCAACCCGGGACTCAACTCCTACGAGCAGTACTTC CASSNPGLNSYEQYF TRBV7-2 . . TRBJ2-7
TGTGCCAGCAGTTTGACAGGGCATGGCTACACCTTC CASSLTGHGYTF TRBV28 . TRBD1 TRBJ1-2
TGTGCCAGCAGCGTAGGCCTTAGCCAATCCGATACGCAGTATTTT CASSVGLSQSDTQYF TRBV9 . . TRBJ2-3
TGTGCCAGCAGCGTAGCTAACAGCTATGGCTACACCTTC CASSVANSYGYTF TRBV9 . . TRBJ1-2
TGTGCCAGCAGCAATACCTACGAGCAGTACTTC CASSNTYEQYF TRBV7-9 . . TRBJ2-7
TGTGCCAGCAGCTTTGGGACTAGCGGGAGGGAGACCCAGTACTTC CASSFGTSGRETQYF TRBV7-7 . TRBD2 TRBJ2-5
TGTGCCAGCAGCCAGTCAGCGGATTGGACCTACGAGCAGTACTTC CASSQSADWTYEQYF TRBV7-3 . . TRBJ2-7
TGTGCCAGCAGCGTAGGTGGGGACTTTAATGAAAAACTGTTTTTT CASSVGGDFNEKLFF TRBV9 . . TRBJ1-4
TGTGCCAGCAGTTACCGCGCCGGGAGCTCCTACGAGCAGTACTTC CASSYRAGSSYEQYF TRBV6-5 . . TRBJ2-7
TGCGCCAGCAGCTTTGGAGAGCGGGGTGGGACAGATACGCAGTATTTT CASSFGERGGTDTQYF TRBV5-1 . TRBD2 TRBJ2-3
TGTGCCAGCAGCCCCACAGGGACCCTTTGGAATGAGCAGTTCTTC CASSPTGTLWNEQFF TRBV7-6 once . TRBJ2-1
TGTGCCAGCAGCCCCCGGGACAGGGGTAACTATGGCTACACCTTC CASSPRDRGNYGYTF TRBV6-5 . TRBD1 TRBJ1-2
TGTGCCAGCTCACGGGATGGGCACAGGGGGACAACCGGGGAGCTGTTTTTT CASSRDGHRGTTGELFF TRBV18 . TRBD1 TRBJ2-2
TGTGCCAGCAGCCAACGTCAGGGGGCGATAAATTCACCCCTCCACTTT CASSQRQGAINSPLHF TRBV4-2 . TRBD1 TRBJ1-6
TGTGCCAGTAGTCAAAAGGCGGGGTTCTACAATGAGCAGTTCTTC CASSQKAGFYNEQFF TRBV19 . . TRBJ2-1
TGCGCCAGCAGCTTGGCCGCCGCGGGAGGTATCGAGCAGTACTTC CASSLAAAGGIEQYF TRBV5-1 once TRBD2 TRBJ2-7
TGTGCCAGCTCACCCACCGACAGGGACGCCGAGCAGTACTTC CASSPTDRDAEQYF TRBV18 once TRBD1 TRBJ2-7
TGTGCCAGCAGTAAGGGACAGTCGGATTCACCCCTCCACTTT CASSKGQSDSPLHF TRBV28 . TRBD1 TRBJ1-6
TGTGCCAGCAGCGGCCGCGGGCTAGCGGTGGGGGAGCAGTACTTC CASSGRGLAVGEQYF TRBV5-6 . TRBD2 TRBJ2-7
TGTGCCAGCAGTGAGACGGGGTCAGGGCCCCAGCATTTT CASSETGSGPQHF TRBV2 . . TRBJ1-5
TGCAGCGCTTCGACAGGGACCTACGAGCAGTACTTC CSASTGTYEQYF TRBV29-1 . TRBD1 TRBJ2-7
TGCGCCAGCAGCTTGGAAGGGGCAGGTCACACCATATATTTT CASSLEGAGHTIYF TRBV5-1 . . TRBJ1-3
TGCGCCAGCAGCTTGGGGTCTTTAGACACAAACTACTTC CASSLGSLDTNYF TRBV5-1 . . TRBJ2-4
TGTGCCAGCAGCTTCACGGTCAATCAGCCCCAGCATTTT CASSFTVNQPQHF TRBV11-2 . . TRBJ1-5
TGCGCCAGCAGCTTGGTATTGGCTCCTGGAAACACCATATATTTT CASSLVLAPGNTIYF TRBV5-1 . . TRBJ1-3